This TCR beta chain came from a study of cytomegalovirus exposure and HLA in healthy donors. The study's findings and limits: Confirmation was obtained in vitro that a few CMV-associated chains are specific for CMV antigens. TCR clusters originating in the first cohort tended to co-occur in the 120 validation repertoires, according to a later analysis. Altogether, 160 or so TCR beta chains were recorded as cytomegalovirus-associated.

With regard to this clone: Antigen unknown.

The donors were part of the roughly 120-subject validation cohort, which stood apart from the roughly 670-subject first cohort. TCRdb keeps only in-frame clones here, not all; method: immunoSEQ multiplex PCR. This table holds about 110,000 clones, around nine tenths found once. Sequencing used PBMCs. This receptor was obtained from a woman under 30 in good health and CMV-seronegative.

The chain's CDR3 is CASSEGLVVYEQYF. The CDR3 DNA is TGTGCCAGCAGCGAGGGACTAGTTGTCTACGAGCAGTACTTC. The chain employs TRBV5-5 and TRBJ2-7, with 8 bases aligning to TRBD2. The CDR3 is 14 amino acids. V lost 4 bases and J lost 3; bases outside the gene matches: 6. Germline V gene sequence: CDR1 SGHKS, CDR2 YYEKEE (reference sequence).